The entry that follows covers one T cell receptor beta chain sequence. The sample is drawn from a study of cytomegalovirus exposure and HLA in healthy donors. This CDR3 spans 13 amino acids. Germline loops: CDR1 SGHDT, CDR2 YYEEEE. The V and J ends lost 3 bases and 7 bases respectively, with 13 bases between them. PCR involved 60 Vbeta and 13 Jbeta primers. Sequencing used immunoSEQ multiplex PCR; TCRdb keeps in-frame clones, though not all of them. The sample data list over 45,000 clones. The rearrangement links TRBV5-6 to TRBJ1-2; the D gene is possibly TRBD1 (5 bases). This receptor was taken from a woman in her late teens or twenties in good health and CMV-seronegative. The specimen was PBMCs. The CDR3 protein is CASSSAPGGGYTF. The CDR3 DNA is TGTGCCAGCAGCTCCGCCCCGGGGGGTGGCTACACCTTC. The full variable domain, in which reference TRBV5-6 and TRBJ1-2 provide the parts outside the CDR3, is DAGVTQSPTHLIKTRGQQVTLRCSPKSGHDTVSWYQQALGQGPQFIFQYYEEEERQRGNFPDRFSGHQFPNYSSELNVNALLLGDSALYLCASSSAPGGGYTFGSGTRLTVV.